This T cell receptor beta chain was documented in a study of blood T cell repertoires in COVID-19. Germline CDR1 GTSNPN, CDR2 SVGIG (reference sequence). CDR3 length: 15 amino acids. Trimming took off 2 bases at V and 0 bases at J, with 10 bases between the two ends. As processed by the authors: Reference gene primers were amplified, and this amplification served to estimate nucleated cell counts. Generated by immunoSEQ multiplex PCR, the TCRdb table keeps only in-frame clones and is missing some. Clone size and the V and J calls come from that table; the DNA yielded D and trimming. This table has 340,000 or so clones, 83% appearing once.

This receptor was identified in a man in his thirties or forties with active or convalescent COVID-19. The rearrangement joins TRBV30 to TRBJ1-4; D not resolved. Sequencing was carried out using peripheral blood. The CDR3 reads CAWSPRGATNEKLFF. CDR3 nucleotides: TGTGCCTGGAGTCCCCGCGGAGCAACTAATGAAAAACTGTTTTTT.